Below, 8 T cell receptor beta chains from the same sample are listed, as sequenced in a study of breast tumors, draining lymph nodes, adjacent tissues. TCRdb independently ran MiXCR on the multiplex PCR reads; one entry per CDR3 protein. The sample lists about 120,000 distinct CDR3 sequences, approximately 20% occurring once. Breast cancer patients provided tissue from their axillary draining lymph nodes. Sample: axillary lymph node tissue. The receptors were sampled from a female donor with breast cancer. Some clones in this sample may be carry-over from other donors' samples.

The table lists this clonotype with many counts. The chain couples TRBV6-2 or TRBV6-3 to TRBJ2-3; tentatively, D is TRBD1 (5 bases). Trimming stripped 5 bases from V and 2 bases from J, with 11 bases between. Germline V CDR1 and CDR2: MNHEY, SVGEGT. The CDR3 spans 14 residues. This CDR3 reads CASSDGALTDTQYF. The CDR3 coding sequence is TGTGCCAGCAGTGATGGGGCGCTCACAGATACGCAGTATTTT.

Many counts were recorded for this clonotype. The V gene is TRBV12-3 or TRBV12-4, the J gene TRBJ2-3; 16 positions agree with TRBD2. V gave up 5 bases and J gave up 7 bases; unmatched junction bases: 9. The length of the CDR3 is 17 residues. The DNA for the CDR3 is TGTGCCAGCAGTCTCGGGACTAGCGGGAGGGCCATGAATACGCAGTATTTT. It translates to CASSLGTSGRAMNTQYF.

This clonotype showed up many times. V usage is TRBV7-9 and J usage is TRBJ2-5; no clear D gene. This CDR3 is built from 14 residues. The germline CDR1 and CDR2 sequences are SEHNR and FQNEAQ (reference sequence). Deletions cut 5 bases from V and 0 bases from J, with 10 bases between. For the CDR3, the DNA is TGTGCCAGCAGCAACGGGCCGTACCAAGAGACCCAGTACTTC. Translating gives CASSNGPYQETQYF.

This clonotype was seen more than once but under ten times. The chain employs TRBV19 and TRBJ2-4; D not resolved. The V and J ends lost 5 bases and 9 bases respectively, with 14 bases between them. Germline CDR1 and CDR2: LNHDA and SQIVND (reference sequence). The CDR3 extends over 13 amino acids. CDR3 nucleotides: TGTGCCAGTAGTCCCCCGGAGTTGGGCATTCAGTACTTC. It is translated as CASSPPELGIQYF.

Only a few counts were recorded for this clonotype. This sequence joins TRBV6-5 and TRBJ1-5; D not resolved. The V and J ends lost 6 bases and 0 bases respectively, with 15 bases between them. This CDR3 comprises 16 residues. Germline assignment: CDR1 MNHEY and CDR2 SVGAGI. The CDR3 region has the DNA TGTGCCAGCAGCCCCGTGGGGTCCTTTAGCAATCAGCCCCAGCATTTT. Translation gives CASSPVGSFSNQPQHF.

This clonotype was counted many times. The chain recombines TRBV20-1 with TRBJ2-7, with a weak D call TRBD1 (6 bases). Germline-derived CDR1 and CDR2 are DFQATT and SNEGSKA (reference sequence). The CDR3 is made up of 13 amino acids. Trimming cost V 4 bases and J 7 bases, with 17 bases left between them. The CDR3 reads CSANVVTQGEQYF. The CDR3 nucleotides are TGCAGTGCTAACGTAGTAACGCAGGGGGAGCAGTACTTC.

Points on this clonotype: Possible read error: a much larger clone is one base away. The chain links TRBV28 to TRBJ1-2; 8 nucleotides line up with TRBD1. Trimming cost V 5 bases and J 5 bases; bases outside gene matches: 7. The CDR3 extends over 14 amino acids. The germline CDR1 and CDR2 sequences are MDHEN and SYDVKM. CDR3: CASSHGQGVYGYTF. The CDR3 DNA sequence: TGTGCCAGCAGTCACGGACAGGGTGTTTATGGCTACACCTTC.

This clonotype was detected many times. This rearrangement joins TRBV7-3 to TRBJ2-1, with 7 bases identical to TRBD2. Unmatched junction bases numbered 4, after V lost 5 bases and J lost 9 bases. From germline, CDR1 is SGHTA and CDR2 FQGTGA. This CDR3 is 12 amino acids long. The CDR3 reads CASSPRGGEQFF. The CDR3 DNA follows: TGTGCCAGCAGCCCCCGCGGGGGTGAGCAGTTCTTC.